These 20 T cell receptor beta chains share one sample of origin, sequenced in a study of blood T cell repertoires in COVID-19. Sequencing was performed with immunoSEQ multiplex PCR; in TCRdb, only in-frame clones are kept and a portion is missing. The data show about 350,000 clones, 88% seen once. Material for sequencing was PBMCs or T cells enriched from blood (not recorded which). All receptors derive from a woman under 40 who had been exposed to COVID-19.

The chain couples TRBV29-1 to TRBJ1-1; D uncertain. From germline, CDR1 is SQVTM and CDR2 ANQGSEA. The CDR3 runs to 12 residues. V was shortened by 6 bases and J by 4 bases, with 12 bases between the two germline ends. The CDR3 region has the DNA TGCAGCGTCCTTCCCCTAGGCACTGAAGCTTTCTTT. It encodes CSVLPLGTEAFF.

This chain uses TRBV27 with TRBJ2-5; D might be TRBD2 (7 bases). The germline CDR1 and CDR2 sequences are MNHEY and SMNVEV (reference sequence). The V gene lost 6 bases and the J gene lost 5 bases, with 22 bases spanning the gap. This CDR3 has 16 residues. The CDR3 DNA follows: TGTGCCAGCAGCCGAGGGGGGGGCCCCTTCATCGAGACCCAGTACTTC. Its translation: CASSRGGGPFIETQYF.

This chain's CDR3 is CASSSIRGAAKNIQYF. CDR3 in DNA: TGTGCCAGCAGCTCGATACGTGGGGCAGCCAAAAACATTCAGTACTTC. This chain uses TRBV7-9 with TRBJ2-4, with D perhaps matching TRBD1 (5 bases). With 4 bases removed from V and 0 bases from J, the gap between germline ends came to 13 bases. The length of the CDR3 is 16 residues. Germline CDR1 and CDR2: SEHNR and FQNEAQ (reference sequence).

The chain recombines TRBV6-2 or TRBV6-3 with TRBJ1-2, with D possibly TRBD1 on 5 matching bases. The germline V and J ends were trimmed by 4 bases and 4 bases, with 10 bases remaining between them. Germline CDR1 reads MNHEY; CDR2 reads SVGEGT. The CDR3 is 13 residues long. The CDR3 DNA is TGTGCCAGCAGTTTCGACCAGGGCTATGGCTACACCTTC. Protein product: CASSFDQGYGYTF.

The sample holds one count of this clone. The chain is built from TRBV15 and TRBJ1-4; 8 bases are a match to TRBD1. The CDR3 spans 14 residues. J gave up 6 bases and V 4 bases, and 4 bases lay outside the gene matches. Per the germline V gene, CDR1 is LNHNV and CDR2 is YYDKDF (reference sequence). CDR3 residues: CATSKPDRDEKLFF. The CDR3 DNA reads as TGTGCCACCAGCAAACCGGACAGGGATGAAAAACTGTTTTTT.

The chain joins TRBV9 to TRBJ1-4, with D uncertain. Germline CDR1 and CDR2: SGDLS and YYNGEE. The V end lost 4 bases, the J end lost 3 bases, and 7 bases lay between the germline ends. CDR3 length: 13 amino acids. The DNA of the CDR3 is TGTGCCAGCAGCTTGACATCTAATGAAAAACTGTTTTTT. Its protein is CASSLTSNEKLFF.

This sequence joins TRBV6-4 and TRBJ1-4; 11 bases line up with TRBD1. The ends lost 6 bases at V and 7 bases at J; junction bases unmatched: 7. The germline V gene encodes CDR1 MRHNA and CDR2 SNTAGT. This CDR3 region has 15 residues. The CDR3 here is CASRRTGGPSEKLFF. CDR3 DNA sequence: TGTGCCAGCAGGAGGACAGGGGGCCCAAGTGAAAAACTGTTTTTT.

The rearrangement links TRBV7-3 to TRBJ2-2; the D gene is possibly TRBD1 (5 bases). The CDR3 consists of 15 residues. Germline V gene lookup returns CDR1 SGHTA and CDR2 FQGTGA. Trimming cost V 7 bases and J 5 bases, with 17 bases left between them. The CDR3 DNA reads as TGTGCCAGCACCCTGGCAGGGAAAGGGACCGGGGAGCTGTTTTTT. This encodes CASTLAGKGTGELFF.

The chain uses TRBV28 and TRBJ2-7; TRBD1 aligns across 7 bases. The CDR3 contains 14 residues. Germline V gene lookup returns CDR1 MDHEN and CDR2 SYDVKM. V lost 3 bases to trimming and J lost 5 bases; unmatched junction nucleotides: 7. The DNA of the CDR3 is TGTGCCAGCAGTTTCGGACAGGCTCGGGACGAGCAGTACTTC. It encodes CASSFGQARDEQYF.

J is TRBJ2-3 and V is TRBV5-1; D may be TRBD2 (5 bases). Trimming stripped 0 bases from V and 2 bases from J, with 13 bases between. This CDR3 has 16 amino acids. Germline CDR1 is SGHRS and CDR2 is YFSETQ. CDR3 sequence reads: CASSLAGGSDTDTQYF. The CDR3 DNA sequence: TGCGCCAGCAGCTTGGCAGGCGGGTCGGACACAGATACGCAGTATTTT.

The chain uses TRBV5-1 and TRBJ2-4, with unresolved D. Germline-derived CDR1 and CDR2 are SGHRS and YFSETQ. The CDR3 covers 15 residues. The ends were cut back, 0 bases at V and 0 bases at J, with 7 bases in the middle. The DNA of the CDR3 is TGCGCCAGCAGCTTGGGGGCAGTAGCCAAAAACATTCAGTACTTC. Protein product: CASSLGAVAKNIQYF.

The chain couples TRBV18 to TRBJ1-5, with a possible D match to TRBD1 (6 bases). V was cut by 2 bases and J by 0 bases, with 8 bases left in between. CDR3 length: 15 residues. Germline lookup yields CDR1 KGHSH and CDR2 LQKENI. The CDR3 sequence is CASSPTGFSNQPQHF. CDR3 in DNA: TGTGCCAGCTCACCAACAGGGTTTAGCAATCAGCCCCAGCATTTT.

A few counts support this clone. V and J are TRBV4-1 and TRBJ2-1; 10 nucleotides match TRBD1. Germline V gene lookup returns CDR1 MGHRA and CDR2 YSYEKL. The CDR3 length is 15 residues. The V gene end was trimmed by 2 bases and the J gene end by 5 bases; junction bases not matched to a gene: 3. The CDR3 bases are TGCGCCAGCAGCCAACCGGACAGGGGGAACAATGAGCAGTTCTTC. Translating it yields CASSQPDRGNNEQFF.

The chain combines TRBV28 with TRBJ1-5; D gene uncertain. Germline assignment: CDR1 MDHEN and CDR2 SYDVKM. CDR3 size: 16 residues. Trimming left V 3 bases short and J 1 base short, with 13 bases between. The CDR3, as DNA: TGTGCCAGCAGTTTTAAGGAGCTCGGGAGCAATCAGCCCCAGCATTTT. It yields the protein CASSFKELGSNQPQHF.

V gene TRBV10-3 combines with J gene TRBJ2-7, with D possibly being TRBD1 (5 bases). The CDR3 covers 12 residues. Germline assignment: CDR1 ENHRY and CDR2 SYGVKD. Trimming cost V 7 bases and J 5 bases, with 12 bases left between them. The CDR3 spells CAITQDPHEQYF. CDR3 DNA sequence: TGTGCCATCACACAGGACCCCCACGAGCAGTACTTC.

The chain has TRBV18 and TRBJ1-2; D is possibly TRBD1 (5 bases). The CDR3 contains 15 residues. The germline V gene encodes CDR1 KGHSH and CDR2 LQKENI. Trimming left V 3 bases short and J 6 bases short, with 17 bases between. CDR3 nucleotides: TGTGCCAGCTCACCCCCCTCTTTGGGGGGAAATGGCTACACCTTC. Amino acid sequence: CASSPPSLGGNGYTF.

This chain joins TRBV5-1 and TRBJ2-5; possibly TRBD1 for D (6 bases). Trimming stripped 4 bases from V and 5 bases from J, with 15 bases between. The CDR3 has 14 amino acids. CDR1 is SGHRS and CDR2 is YFSETQ in the germline V gene. DNA of the CDR3: TGCGCCAGCAGCGTGACAGGTCAGGGGGAGACCCAGTACTTC. Protein: CASSVTGQGETQYF.

Only a few counts were recorded for this clone. The rearrangement uses TRBV19 and TRBJ2-7, with TRBD2 matching over 10 bases. The CDR3 covers 16 residues. CDR1 and CDR2 from the germline V gene are LNHDA and SQIVND (reference sequence). J gave up 10 bases and V 4 bases, and 16 bases lay outside the gene matches. The CDR3 here is CASSNPTLAGVPHQYF. The CDR3 nucleotides read TGTGCCAGTAGTAACCCAACGCTAGCGGGAGTCCCGCACCAGTACTTC.

The table lists this clone with a count of one. This chain uses TRBV5-6 with TRBJ2-5; D gene ambiguous. CDR3 size: 11 residues. Per germline, CDR1 SGHDT and CDR2 YYEEEE. Trimming removed 3 bases from V and 4 bases from J, with 4 bases in between. The CDR3 nucleotides are TGTGCCAGCAGCTCCGGAGAGACCCAGTACTTC. The encoded protein is CASSSGETQYF.

This chain links TRBV5-1 with TRBJ1-1; TRBD1 matches at 9 bases. Per germline, CDR1 SGHRS and CDR2 YFSETQ. This CDR3 region has 15 residues. Trimming at V came to 4 bases and at J to 6 bases, leaving 10 bases not matched to a gene. CDR3 coding DNA: TGCGCCAGCAGCCAGGGACAGGGTGGGGTTGCTGAAGCTTTCTTT. Amino acid sequence: CASSQGQGGVAEAFF.